This is a list of T cell receptor beta chains from one sample in a study of T cell responses to AZD1222 COVID-19 vaccine. The table came from immunoSEQ multiplex PCR; TCRdb's copy has only in-frame clones and leaves some out. This sample yields 150,000 or so clones, of which 90% to 95% are seen a single time; approximately 1.5% belongs to the top ten. The sample was peripheral blood, taken on day 0 of AZD1222 vaccination. These receptors were obtained from an adult in good health. Each CDR3 is given with its conserved first and last residue. The order of the fields is V gene, J gene, D gene, clone size, CDR3 protein, CDR3 DNA. The D gene is left open where the match is weak. Clone size, where shown, is once, few, many, or a class for clones that have expanded.

V gene: TRBV11-2
J gene: TRBJ1-5
D gene: TRBD1
clone size: NA
CDR3 protein: CASSSRQGVNQPQHF
CDR3 DNA: TGTGCCAGCAGCTCCCGACAGGGGGTCAATCAGCCCCAGCATTTT

V gene: TRBV15
J gene: TRBJ1-5
D gene: NA
clone size: NA
CDR3 protein: CATSRDGGPGADQPQHF
CDR3 DNA: TGTGCCACCAGCAGAGATGGCGGTCCCGGGGCCGATCAGCCCCAGCATTTT

V gene: TRBV6-1
J gene: TRBJ2-5
D gene: TRBD2
clone size: NA
CDR3 protein: CASSEAGGGQETQYF
CDR3 DNA: TGTGCCAGCAGTGAAGCGGGGGGAGGGCAAGAGACCCAGTACTTC

V gene: TRBV28
J gene: TRBJ2-3
D gene: NA
clone size: once
CDR3 protein: CASSLLGSRGAQYF
CDR3 DNA: TGTGCCAGCAGTTTATTGGGGTCTAGGGGCGCGCAGTATTTT

V gene: TRBV11-1
J gene: TRBJ2-7
D gene: NA
clone size: NA
CDR3 protein: CASSSAGYEQYF
CDR3 DNA: TGTGCCAGCAGCTCAGCAGGGTACGAGCAGTACTTC

V gene: TRBV18
J gene: TRBJ2-2
D gene: NA
clone size: NA
CDR3 protein: CASSPDAGELFF
CDR3 DNA: TGTGCCAGCTCACCGGACGCCGGGGAGCTGTTTTTT

V gene: TRBV27
J gene: TRBJ2-5
D gene: TRBD2
clone size: NA
CDR3 protein: CASSLQGGERETQYF
CDR3 DNA: TGTGCCAGCAGTTTACAGGGAGGGGAAAGAGAGACCCAGTACTTC

V gene: TRBV18
J gene: TRBJ1-5
D gene: NA
clone size: once
CDR3 protein: CASSPGSNQPQHF
CDR3 DNA: TGTGCCAGCTCACCGGGGAGCAATCAGCCCCAGCATTTT

V gene: TRBV3-1/TRBV3-2
J gene: TRBJ1-2
D gene: TRBD1
clone size: once
CDR3 protein: CASSTVSPSDRSAGIYGYTF
CDR3 DNA: TGTGCCAGCAGCACTGTGTCCCCCTCGGACAGGTCCGCGGGTATATATGGCTACACCTTC

V gene: TRBV4-1
J gene: TRBJ2-1
D gene: NA
clone size: NA
CDR3 protein: CASSQVGVDEQFF
CDR3 DNA: TGCGCCAGCAGCCAAGTGGGCGTGGATGAGCAGTTCTTC

V gene: TRBV28
J gene: TRBJ2-7
D gene: NA
clone size: NA
CDR3 protein: CASSLRVYEQYF
CDR3 DNA: TGTGCCAGCAGTTTAAGGGTATACGAGCAGTACTTC

V gene: TRBV30
J gene: TRBJ2-1
D gene: NA
clone size: NA
CDR3 protein: CAWSPRAQGEQFF
CDR3 DNA: TGTGCCTGGAGTCCGAGGGCCCAAGGTGAGCAGTTCTTC

V gene: TRBV28
J gene: TRBJ1-4
D gene: NA
clone size: NA
CDR3 protein: CASRSGSSNEKLFF
CDR3 DNA: TGTGCCAGCAGGTCAGGGAGTTCTAATGAAAAACTGTTTTTT

V gene: TRBV14
J gene: TRBJ1-1
D gene: NA
clone size: NA
CDR3 protein: CASSPRLGTEAFF
CDR3 DNA: TGTGCCAGCAGCCCGCGATTAGGCACTGAAGCTTTCTTT

V gene: TRBV4-3
J gene: TRBJ2-1
D gene: NA
clone size: NA
CDR3 protein: CASSQGVAQTYNEQFF
CDR3 DNA: TGCGCCAGCAGCCAAGGGGTTGCGCAGACCTACAATGAGCAGTTCTTC

V gene: TRBV30
J gene: TRBJ2-2
D gene: TRBD1
clone size: NA
CDR3 protein: CAWRTGGTGELFF
CDR3 DNA: TGTGCCTGGAGGACAGGGGGTACCGGGGAGCTGTTTTTT

V gene: TRBV11-2
J gene: TRBJ1-5
D gene: NA
clone size: NA
CDR3 protein: CASSLDGEGNQPQHF
CDR3 DNA: TGTGCCAGCAGCTTAGATGGGGAAGGAAATCAGCCCCAGCATTTT

V gene: TRBV19
J gene: TRBJ1-1
D gene: TRBD1
clone size: NA
CDR3 protein: CASDPGQGRDTEAFF
CDR3 DNA: TGTGCCAGTGACCCGGGACAGGGACGGGACACTGAAGCTTTCTTT

V gene: TRBV19
J gene: TRBJ1-2
D gene: NA
clone size: NA
CDR3 protein: CASSMRENGYTF
CDR3 DNA: TGTGCCAGTAGTATGAGGGAGAATGGCTACACCTTC

V gene: TRBV4-3
J gene: TRBJ1-2
D gene: NA
clone size: NA
CDR3 protein: CASSQDEGVTAGYTF
CDR3 DNA: TGCGCCAGCAGCCAAGATGAAGGAGTGACGGCGGGCTACACCTTC

V gene: TRBV9
J gene: TRBJ2-1
D gene: TRBD2
clone size: NA
CDR3 protein: CASSLGLAGALYEQFF
CDR3 DNA: TGTGCCAGCAGCCTAGGACTAGCGGGAGCCCTGTATGAGCAGTTCTTC

V gene: TRBV6-1
J gene: TRBJ2-5
D gene: NA
clone size: NA
CDR3 protein: CASSESGRPYF
CDR3 DNA: TGTGCCAGCAGTGAGTCAGGACGGCCGTACTTC